One and the same sample provided the 26 T cell receptor beta chains below, sequenced in a study of blood T cell repertoires in COVID-19. TCRdb's table, derived via immunoSEQ multiplex PCR, lists solely in-frame clones and lacks some. Of 95,000 to 100,000 clones in the sample, around 84% were seen once. Sequenced input: peripheral blood. The receptors shown here come from a woman in her 70s with active or convalescent COVID-19.

CDR3 coding DNA: TGTGCCAGCAGGTATAGGGGAAATCAGCCCCAGCATTTT. This translates into CASRYRGNQPQHF. V and J are TRBV6-5 and TRBJ1-5; tentatively, D is TRBD1 (5 bases). From germline, CDR1 is MNHEY and CDR2 SVGAGI. This CDR3 is built from 13 residues. The germline V and J ends were trimmed by 6 bases and 4 bases, with 10 bases remaining between them.

The chain employs TRBV6-1 and TRBJ1-2; TRBD1 matches at 10 bases. Germline V gene sequence: CDR1 MNHNS, CDR2 SASEGT. V was pared by 1 base and J by 4 bases, with 6 bases of the junction left unmatched. The CDR3 is made up of 16 amino acids. CDR3 DNA: TGTGCCAGCAGTGAAGATATGGGACAGGGGATCTATGGCTACACCTTC. Amino acid sequence: CASSEDMGQGIYGYTF.

The chain joins TRBV29-1 to TRBJ2-1; 13 bases match TRBD2. Germline loops: CDR1 SQVTM, CDR2 ANQGSEA. V lost 2 bases and J lost 10; bases outside the gene matches: 5. There are 14 residues in the CDR3. Here the CDR3 DNA reads TGCAGCGTTGAAACCCCGGGACTAGCGGGGGAGCAGTTCTTC. Translated: CSVETPGLAGEQFF.

The rearrangement links TRBV6-1 to TRBJ1-5; TRBD1 matches 7 bases. V shed 1 base, J shed 6 bases, and the junction held 3 bases outside the gene matches. Germline CDR1 is MNHNS and CDR2 is SASEGT. This CDR3 contains 14 residues. The CDR3 loop is CASSEGTGGQPQHF. Here the CDR3 DNA reads TGTGCCAGCAGTGAAGGGACAGGTGGTCAGCCCCAGCATTTT.

The chain carries TRBV6-2 or TRBV6-3 and TRBJ2-2; a weak D match, TRBD2 (5 bases). Germline-derived CDR1 and CDR2 are MNHEY and SVGEGT. CDR3 size: 15 residues. The V gene lost 2 bases and the J gene lost 2 bases, with 9 bases spanning the gap. This chain's CDR3 is CASSYASLNTGELFF. The CDR3 coding sequence is TGTGCCAGCAGTTACGCTAGCTTAAACACCGGGGAGCTGTTTTTT.

V gene TRBV11-2 combines with J gene TRBJ2-7; possibly TRBD2 for D (6 bases). Trimming took 0 bases from V and 3 from J, leaving 9 bases between them. CDR1 is SGHAT and CDR2 is FQNNGV in the germline V gene. The CDR3 covers 14 residues. CDR3 amino acids: CASSLDGGVYEQYF. The CDR3 nucleotides read TGTGCCAGCAGCTTAGATGGCGGGGTCTACGAGCAGTACTTC.

This clone was recorded only once. The chain is built from TRBV5-1 and TRBJ1-3, with 8 bases matching TRBD1. The CDR3 covers 16 residues. The V segment lost 3 bases and the J segment 0 bases; nucleotides outside the gene matches: 5. The V gene's germline CDR1 is SGHRS and CDR2 YFSETQ. CDR3 residues: CASSSGQANSGNTIYF. As DNA, the CDR3 is TGCGCCAGCAGCTCGGGACAGGCCAACTCTGGAAACACCATATATTTT.

This clone has just one count. The chain employs TRBV6-2 or TRBV6-3 and TRBJ1-5, with TRBD1 matching over 8 bases. Trimming at V came to 6 bases and at J to 7 bases, leaving 8 bases not matched to a gene. CDR1 MNHEY and CDR2 SVGEGT come from the germline V gene. CDR3 size: 14 residues. CDR3 bases: TGTGCCAGCAGCGGCGGGACAGGAAGCCAGCCCCAGCATTTT. This codes for CASSGGTGSQPQHF.

CDR3 protein: CASSISAVQGTIYF. Here the CDR3 DNA reads TGTGCCAGTAGTATATCTGCGGTCCAAGGCACCATATATTTT. V and J are TRBV19 and TRBJ1-3, with unresolved D. Trimming stripped 2 bases from V and 9 bases from J, with 14 bases between. The CDR3 sequence is 14 residues long. CDR1 is LNHDA and CDR2 is SQIVND in the germline V gene (reference sequence).

The gene calls are TRBV18 and TRBJ1-6; D unclear. The length of the CDR3 is 15 residues. Trimming cost V 2 bases and J 5 bases, with 10 bases left between them. Germline loops: CDR1 KGHSH, CDR2 LQKENI. The CDR3 DNA sequence: TGTGCCAGCTCACCAGCGGGCACCAATAATTCACCCCTCCACTTT. Translated, it gives CASSPAGTNNSPLHF.

This clone was recorded once. The J gene is TRBJ2-1, the V gene TRBV27; 12 bases fit TRBD2. V lost 2 bases, J lost 8 bases, and 7 bases stayed unmatched. Germline V lookup: CDR1 MNHEY, CDR2 SMNVEV (reference sequence). This CDR3 spans 16 amino acids. The CDR3 here is CASSLVTSGRGYEQFF. CDR3 coding DNA: TGTGCCAGCAGTTTAGTGACTAGCGGGAGAGGGTATGAGCAGTTCTTC.

V gene TRBV13 combines with J gene TRBJ1-1; D perhaps matches TRBD1 (6 bases). CDR1 is PRHDT, CDR2 FYEKMQ, per germline (reference sequence). CDR3 length: 14 amino acids. V was shortened by 2 bases and J by 0 bases, with 7 bases between the two germline ends. The CDR3 loop reads CASSLTGLNTEAFF. CDR3 sequence (DNA): TGTGCCAGCAGCTTAACAGGGCTGAACACTGAAGCTTTCTTT.

The chain employs TRBV9 and TRBJ1-1, with D possibly being TRBD1 (5 bases). CDR3 size: 13 residues. V was trimmed by 3 bases and J by 4 bases, leaving 10 bases between them. Germline assignment: CDR1 SGDLS and CDR2 YYNGEE. This CDR3 reads CASSAQGTTEAFF. Here the CDR3 DNA reads TGTGCCAGCAGCGCTCAGGGAACCACTGAAGCTTTCTTT.

This clone was seen a handful of times. V gene TRBV7-8 combines with J gene TRBJ2-3, with 12 bases matching TRBD2. Germline V gene lookup returns CDR1 SGHVS and CDR2 FQNEAQ. The V and J ends lost 6 bases and 2 bases, in that order; junction bases with no gene match: 3. The CDR3 runs to 15 residues. The CDR3 is CASRGLAGATDTQYF. The CDR3 DNA reads as TGTGCCAGCAGGGGACTAGCGGGTGCCACAGATACGCAGTATTTT.

The chain joins TRBV2 to TRBJ2-1, with D possibly matching TRBD1 (5 bases). V was pared by 3 bases and J by 0 bases, with 12 bases between. The germline V gene has CDR1 SNHLY and CDR2 FYNNEI. The CDR3 has 16 residues. The CDR3 protein is CASSDGAKSSYNEQFF. CDR3 DNA: TGTGCCAGCAGTGATGGGGCCAAGAGCTCCTACAATGAGCAGTTCTTC.

The chain carries TRBV11-2 and TRBJ1-2; possibly TRBD1 for D (5 bases). Trimming left V 3 bases short and J 4 bases short, with 9 bases between. Germline V gene lookup returns CDR1 SGHAT and CDR2 FQNNGV. The CDR3 extends over 13 amino acids. The CDR3 protein is CASSFDSIYGYTF. The CDR3 DNA sequence: TGTGCCAGCAGCTTCGACAGCATCTATGGCTACACCTTC.

The genes are TRBV7-2 and TRBJ1-2; D gene ambiguous. Germline CDR1 SGHTA, CDR2 FQGNSA. V lost 0 bases and J 1 base, leaving 3 bases between the germline ends. This CDR3 is built from 13 residues. The CDR3 sequence: CASSLAHNYGYTF. The CDR3 DNA sequence: TGTGCCAGCAGCTTAGCACATAACTATGGCTACACCTTC.

V usage is TRBV4-3 and J usage is TRBJ1-5, with D unclear. The CDR3 is 13 amino acids. The V gene lost 4 bases and the J gene lost 6 bases, with 10 bases spanning the gap. The V gene's germline CDR1 is LGHNA and CDR2 YSLEER. The CDR3 DNA reads as TGCGCCAGCAGCCCCTCGCGAGGTCAGCCCCAGCATTTT. Amino acids: CASSPSRGQPQHF.

This rearrangement joins TRBV4-3 to TRBJ2-7; 7 bases agree with TRBD2. The CDR3 has 15 amino acids. J gave up 0 bases and V 1 base, and 3 bases lay outside the gene matches. The germline V gene encodes CDR1 LGHNA and CDR2 YSLEER. The CDR3, as DNA: TGCGCCAGCAGCCAAGCTCTAGCGGTCTCCTACGAGCAGTACTTC. Its translation: CASSQALAVSYEQYF.

The chain uses TRBV5-1 and TRBJ2-2; 8 bases map to TRBD2. V shed 2 bases, J shed 4 bases, and the junction held 4 bases outside the gene matches. Germline-derived CDR1 and CDR2 are SGHRS and YFSETQ. The CDR3 spans 15 residues. Here the CDR3 reads CASSFGLAVTGELFF. The CDR3 nucleotides read TGCGCCAGCAGCTTTGGACTAGCTGTCACCGGGGAGCTGTTTTTT.

The chain uses TRBV30 and TRBJ1-4; a possible D gene is TRBD1 (5 bases). CDR1 and CDR2 (germline): GTSNPN, SVGIG (reference sequence). The CDR3 consists of 12 residues. V was clipped by 4 bases and J by 10 bases, with 13 bases between them. The CDR3, as DNA: TGTGCCTGGACCCAAGACAGAGGAAAACTGTTTTTT. Translated: CAWTQDRGKLFF.

The chain is built from TRBV7-2 and TRBJ2-5; 12 bases agree with TRBD1. The CDR3 spans 13 residues. Germline V gene sequence: CDR1 SGHTA, CDR2 FQGNSA. J lost 5 bases, V lost 8 bases, and 3 bases had no gene match. The CDR3 is CASGTGGWETQYF. In DNA form, the CDR3 reads TGTGCCAGCGGGACAGGGGGCTGGGAGACCCAGTACTTC.

The chain uses TRBV27 and TRBJ2-7, with TRBD1 as a possible D gene (6 bases). This CDR3 has 14 residues. V was pared by 2 bases and J by 7 bases, with 15 bases between. The V gene's germline CDR1 is MNHEY and CDR2 SMNVEV (reference sequence). CDR3 sequence reads: CASSLSRGMGEQYF. In nucleotides, the CDR3 is TGTGCCAGCAGTTTAAGCAGGGGAATGGGGGAGCAGTACTTC.

V gene TRBV11-1 combines with J gene TRBJ1-6, with D uncertain. In germline, CDR1 is SGHAT, CDR2 FQDESV (reference sequence). V lost 7 bases and J 7 bases, leaving 17 bases between the germline ends. The CDR3 covers 15 residues. CDR3 coding DNA: TGTGCCAGCAAGAACGGGGTCGGACGGAATTCACCCCTCCACTTT. Residues: CASKNGVGRNSPLHF. The full variable domain, in which reference TRBV11-1 and TRBJ1-6 provide the parts outside the CDR3, is EAEVAQSPRYKITEKSQAVAFWCDPISGHATLYWYRQILGQGPELLVQFQDESVVDDSQLPKDRFSAERLKGVDSTLKIQPAELGDSAMYLCASKNGVGRNSPLHFGNGTRLTVT.

The chain's CDR3 is CASSLGRGNTGELFF. The CDR3 DNA sequence: TGCGCCAGCAGCTTGGGCAGGGGGAACACCGGGGAGCTGTTTTTT. This chain uses TRBV5-1 with TRBJ2-2; tentative D call: TRBD1 (6 bases). CDR1 is SGHRS, CDR2 YFSETQ, per germline. V shed 0 bases and J shed 1 base, with 7 bases lying between them. There are 15 residues in the CDR3.

The chain couples TRBV2 to TRBJ2-5; TRBD2 matches at 8 bases. The germline CDR1 and CDR2 sequences are SNHLY and FYNNEI. J gave up 7 bases and V 4 bases, and 8 bases lay outside the gene matches. The CDR3 is made up of 14 amino acids. The CDR3 spells CASSVDSGDVTQYF. DNA for the CDR3: TGTGCCAGCAGTGTGGATAGCGGGGATGTGACCCAGTACTTC.